This T cell receptor beta chain was sequenced in a study of blood T cell repertoires in COVID-19. Study information: Samples of COVID-19 (acute and convalescent) were obtained from the United States, Italy and Spain.

Seattle patients were enrolled while actively infected and followed longitudinally. Sequencing was performed with immunoSEQ multiplex PCR; in TCRdb, only in-frame clones are kept and a portion is missing. The sample lists 10,000 to 15,000 clones, more than 65% seen once, with around 10% in the top ten. The receptor comes from a man in his fifties or sixties with COVID-19, enrolled during active disease. Input material: peripheral blood.

CDR3 amino acids: CASSKVGHFGGLFTFAKNIQYF. The DNA for the CDR3 is TGTGCCAGCAGCAAAGTAGGGCATTTTGGGGGCTTATTTACGTTCGCCAAAAACATTCAGTACTTC. The chain combines TRBV21-1 with TRBJ2-4; the D call TRBD1 from the table was never checked on the DNA. TRBV21-1 is listed as a pseudogene. The CDR3 has 22 residues.